This T cell receptor (beta chain) was observed in a study of vaccination and CD4 T cells after COVID-19. Turning to the study itself: Investigators drew the post-COVID samples a median around 100 days after diagnosis, with a range of 35 to 161. Findings of the study overall: With convalescent patients, a median about 86% of reactive clones emerged solely after vaccination.

Trimming at V came to 2 bases and at J to 4 bases, leaving 14 bases not matched to a gene. Germline lookup yields CDR1 LNHNV and CDR2 YYDKDF (reference sequence). CDR3 size: 18 residues. Treatment defined: roughly 11-day PBMC culture with coronavirus spike peptide pools or control peptides (ViraFEST assay). From the unexposed donor, CD4+ T cells were collected ahead of the COVID-19 pandemic (2011-2018). Cultured CD4+ T-cell DNA underwent Oncomine TCR Beta short-read sequencing. Using the QIAamp micro DNA kit, genomic DNA was extracted from the CD4+ T cells that had been cultured. TCRdb re-called the PCR reads through MiXCR, storing one row per CDR3 protein. The sample carries about 9,800 distinct CDR3 sequences, around 38% recorded once. As regards this clonotype: Its antigen is as yet unknown.

This receptor was obtained from a human donor in good health. Sequenced: CD4+ T cells from blood, cultured in vitro. The genes are TRBV15 and TRBJ2-3, with 8 bases identical to TRBD1. The CDR3 DNA reads as TGTGCCACCAGCAGAAAAAGGACAGGGCAGGCGGAGGCAGATACGCAGTATTTT. Translation gives CATSRKRTGQAEADTQYF.